This passage covers 17 T cell receptor beta chains from one sample sequenced in a study of T cell responses to AZD1222 COVID-19 vaccine. Generated by immunoSEQ multiplex PCR, the TCRdb table keeps only in-frame clones and is missing some. Altogether roughly 150,000 clones are present, less than 95% being singletons, with the ten largest covering 5% to 6.5%. Sample: peripheral blood, taken 28 days after the second AZD1222 dose. These TCRs come from an adult who received the AZD1222 COVID-19 vaccine.

This chain joins TRBV5-1 and TRBJ1-1, with a possible D match to TRBD1 (5 bases). The germline V gene encodes CDR1 SGHRS and CDR2 YFSETQ. The CDR3 has 17 amino acids. V lost 0 bases, J lost 0 bases, and 15 bases lay in between. The CDR3 nucleotides read TGCGCCAGCAGCTTGGGGGGGAATGTGGTTATGAACACTGAAGCTTTCTTT. As protein: CASSLGGNVVMNTEAFF.

The chain has TRBV5-6 and TRBJ1-5; 8 positions match TRBD1. Germline V gene sequence: CDR1 SGHDT, CDR2 YYEEEE. Trimming took 4 bases from V and 6 from J; bases not matched to a gene: 15. This CDR3 has 17 amino acids. The CDR3 loop reads CASSLQGEVVGSQPQHF. The CDR3 bases are TGTGCCAGCAGCCTACAGGGGGAAGTTGTTGGAAGTCAGCCCCAGCATTTT.

The chain links TRBV7-2 to TRBJ2-5; TRBD1 might be the D (6 bases). V lost 1 base to trimming and J lost 5 bases, with 14 bases between them. Per the germline V gene, CDR1 is SGHTA and CDR2 is FQGNSA. CDR3 size: 15 residues. The CDR3 protein is CASSLVEGGWETQYF. The CDR3 DNA reads TGTGCCAGCAGCTTAGTGGAAGGGGGTTGGGAGACCCAGTACTTC.

The gene calls are TRBV28 and TRBJ1-2, with TRBD1 matching 10 bases. V gave up 5 bases and J gave up 7 bases; unmatched junction bases: 4. Looked up from germline, CDR1 is MDHEN and CDR2 is SYDVKM. This CDR3 has 13 residues. Here the CDR3 DNA reads TGTGCCAGCAGTCTCCGGGACAGGGGTGGCTACACCTTC. Translated: CASSLRDRGGYTF.

The rearrangement links TRBV5-1 to TRBJ1-4, with a weak D call TRBD1 (5 bases). This CDR3 has 16 amino acids. The germline V gene encodes CDR1 SGHRS and CDR2 YFSETQ. Between the trimmed V and J ends, which lost 5 bases and 0 bases, there was a span of 14 bases. The CDR3 loop reads CASSSIDSSTNEKLFF. DNA of the CDR3: TGCGCCAGCAGTTCCATTGACAGTTCAACTAATGAAAAACTGTTTTTT.

This clone appeared a single time. This chain joins TRBV28 and TRBJ1-4; no clear D. V lost 3 bases and J lost 7, with 21 bases in between. The CDR3 sequence is 17 residues long. Germline CDR1 MDHEN, CDR2 SYDVKM. CDR3 protein: CASSLAGVARHGEKLFF. CDR3 DNA sequence: TGTGCCAGCAGTTTGGCCGGGGTCGCCAGACATGGTGAAAAACTGTTTTTT.

This chain links TRBV7-9 with TRBJ1-6; 10 positions match TRBD1. The CDR3 length is 15 residues. Germline CDR1 is SEHNR and CDR2 is FQNEAQ (reference sequence). V was pared by 5 bases and J by 10 bases, with 8 bases of the junction left unmatched. CDR3 in DNA: TGTGCCAGCAGCCCCAGACAGGGGGCTTGGTCACCCCTCCACTTT. Its protein is CASSPRQGAWSPLHF.

J is TRBJ1-3 and V is TRBV6-5; D unresolved. The CDR3 is 16 residues long. Germline CDR1 and CDR2: MNHEY and SVGAGI. V shed 2 bases and J shed 2 bases, with 13 bases lying between them. CDR3: CASSYPEGGPGNTIYF. The CDR3 nucleotides read TGTGCCAGCAGTTACCCCGAGGGTGGACCTGGAAACACCATATATTTT.

This clone was detected only once. The V and J genes are TRBV11-2 and TRBJ1-6; possibly TRBD1 for D (6 bases). Germline CDR1 reads SGHAT; CDR2 reads FQNNGV. Deletions cut 7 bases from V and 5 bases from J, with 15 bases between. The CDR3 runs 15 residues. CDR3 sequence reads: CASNRGGRNNSPLHF. The CDR3 nucleotides are TGTGCCAGCAACCGAGGGGGACGAAATAATTCACCCCTCCACTTT.

The CDR3 region has the DNA TGTGCCAGCAGCTTAGACAGGAACACTGAAGCTTTCTTT. This translates into CASSLDRNTEAFF. This rearrangement joins TRBV7-7 to TRBJ1-1; D gene unclear. CDR1 and CDR2 from the germline V gene are SSHAT and FNYEAQ (reference sequence). V lost 1 base to trimming and J lost 1 base, with 4 bases between them. This CDR3 comprises 13 residues.

The rearrangement uses TRBV2 and TRBJ1-4, with TRBD1 identical over 8 bases. Germline CDR1 and CDR2: SNHLY and FYNNEI. The CDR3 covers 15 residues. The junction had 3 bases not matched to a gene; V was cut back by 6 bases and J by 0 bases. CDR3 in DNA: TGTGCCAGCAGATCGGGACAGGCAACTAATGAAAAACTGTTTTTT. It specifies CASRSGQATNEKLFF.

The J gene is TRBJ2-7, the V gene TRBV25-1; D is ambiguous. V was pared by 3 bases and J by 3 bases, with 9 bases between. The CDR3 extends over 13 amino acids. Germline loops: CDR1 MGHDK, CDR2 SYGVNS. CDR3 DNA sequence: TGTGCCAGCAGTGAGCCAGCCGGCTACGAGCAGTACTTC. This sequence encodes CASSEPAGYEQYF.

CDR3 DNA sequence: TGCAGCGTTGATCTTCAGAACACTGAAGCTTTCTTT. Its translation: CSVDLQNTEAFF. The genes are TRBV29-1 and TRBJ1-1; D not certain. Trimming removed 3 bases from V and 1 base from J, with 6 bases in between. The CDR3 spans 12 residues. Per the germline V gene, CDR1 is SQVTM and CDR2 is ANQGSEA.

The chain is built from TRBV6-5 and TRBJ1-4; 9 bases fit TRBD1. V was clipped by 6 bases and J by 5 bases; unmatched bases: 4. The germline V gene encodes CDR1 MNHEY and CDR2 SVGAGI. The CDR3 is 14 residues long. The CDR3 spells CASRATGGNEKLFF. CDR3 nucleotide sequence: TGTGCCAGCAGAGCGACAGGGGGAAATGAAAAACTGTTTTTT.

The gene calls are TRBV27 and TRBJ2-5; TRBD2 agrees at 8 bases. CDR3 length equals 13 residues. Germline V gene data show CDR1 as MNHEY and CDR2 as SMNVEV (reference sequence). Trimming cost V 2 bases and J 4 bases; bases outside gene matches: 0. The CDR3 region has the DNA TGTGCCAGCAGTTTAGGACTAGCAGAGACCCAGTACTTC. Its protein product is CASSLGLAETQYF.

This clone was observed once. The chain has TRBV2 and TRBJ1-1; TRBD1 matches 7 bases. Trimming took 4 bases from V and 7 from J; bases not matched to a gene: 6. Looked up from germline, CDR1 is SNHLY and CDR2 is FYNNEI. The CDR3 covers 13 residues. The CDR3 sequence is CASSGQGGIEAFF. The CDR3 DNA follows: TGTGCCAGCAGTGGACAGGGAGGAATTGAAGCTTTCTTT.

The chain recombines TRBV4-2 with TRBJ2-2, with TRBD1 identical over 7 bases. V lost 4 bases to trimming and J lost 4 bases; unmatched junction nucleotides: 3. Per the germline V gene, CDR1 is LGHNA and CDR2 is YNFKEQ. This CDR3 spans 14 amino acids. The chain's CDR3 is CASSPGQITGELFF. CDR3 nucleotide sequence: TGTGCCAGCAGCCCGGGACAGATCACCGGGGAGCTGTTTTTT.